Detailed here is one TCR beta chain. V lost 1 base and J lost 13; bases outside the gene matches: 5. The germline V gene encodes CDR1 GTSNPN and CDR2 SVGIG (reference sequence). This CDR3 is 12 amino acids long. These data come from a study of T cell responses to AZD1222 COVID-19 vaccine. Sequencing was performed with immunoSEQ multiplex PCR; in TCRdb, only in-frame clones are kept and a portion is missing. Of 130,000 to 150,000 clones listed, roughly nine tenths are singletons. The material was peripheral blood, obtained 28 days after the second AZD1222 dose. The genes are TRBV30 and TRBJ1-1, with 11 bases lining up with TRBD1. The sequence came from an adult who received the AZD1222 COVID-19 vaccine. The CDR3 spells CAWSAGTGGYFF. In nucleotides, the CDR3 is TGTGCCTGGAGTGCCGGGACAGGGGGATATTTCTTT. Full variable domain (remainder filled in from reference TRBV30 and TRBJ1-1): SQTIHQWPATLVQPVGSPLSLECTVEGTSNPNLYWYRQAAGRGLQLLFYSVGIGQISSEVPQNLSASRPQDRQFILSSKKLLLSDSGFYLCAWSAGTGGYFFGQGTRLTVV.